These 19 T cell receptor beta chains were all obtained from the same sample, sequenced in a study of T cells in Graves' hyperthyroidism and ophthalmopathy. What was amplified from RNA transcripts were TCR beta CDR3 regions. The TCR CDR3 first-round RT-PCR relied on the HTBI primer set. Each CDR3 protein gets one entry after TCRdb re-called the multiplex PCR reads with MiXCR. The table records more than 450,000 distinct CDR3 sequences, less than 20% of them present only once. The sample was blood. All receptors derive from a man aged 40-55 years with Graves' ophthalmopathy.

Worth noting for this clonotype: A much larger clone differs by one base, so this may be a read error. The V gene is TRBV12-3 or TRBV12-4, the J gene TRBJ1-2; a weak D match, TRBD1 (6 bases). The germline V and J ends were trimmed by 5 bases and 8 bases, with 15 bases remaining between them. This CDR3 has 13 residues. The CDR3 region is CASSLDSPLGYTF. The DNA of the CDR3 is TGTGCCAGCAGTCTGGACAGCCCGCTCGGCTACACCTTC.

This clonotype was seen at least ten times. In DNA form, the CDR3 reads TGTGCCAGCTCACCCCAAGCAGATACGCAGTATTTT. Translation gives CASSPQADTQYF. V is TRBV18 and J is TRBJ2-3; no firm D call. Trimming pared 3 bases from V and 4 bases from J, leaving 5 bases between. The CDR3 totals 12 residues. Germline-derived CDR1 and CDR2 are KGHSH and LQKENI.

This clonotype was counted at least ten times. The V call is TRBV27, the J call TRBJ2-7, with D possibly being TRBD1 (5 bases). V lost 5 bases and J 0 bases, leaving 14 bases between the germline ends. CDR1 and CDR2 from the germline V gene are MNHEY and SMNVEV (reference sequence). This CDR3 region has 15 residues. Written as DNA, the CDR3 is TGTGCCAGCAGTCCCCCCAGGGATAGCTCCTACGAGCAGTACTTC. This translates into CASSPPRDSSYEQYF.

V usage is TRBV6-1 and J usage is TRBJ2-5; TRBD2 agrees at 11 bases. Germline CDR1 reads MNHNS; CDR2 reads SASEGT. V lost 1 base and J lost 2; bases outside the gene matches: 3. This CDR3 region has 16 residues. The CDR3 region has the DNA TGTGCCAGCAGTGAAGGGACTAGCGGGTTACAAGAGACCCAGTACTTC. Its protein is CASSEGTSGLQETQYF.

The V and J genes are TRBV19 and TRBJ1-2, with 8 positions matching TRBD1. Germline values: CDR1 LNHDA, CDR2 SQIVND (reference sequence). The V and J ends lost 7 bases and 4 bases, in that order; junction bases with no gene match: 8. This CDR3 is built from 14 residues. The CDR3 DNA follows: TGTGCCAGTACCGAGACAGGGGCCGTCTATGGCTACACCTTC. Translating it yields CASTETGAVYGYTF.

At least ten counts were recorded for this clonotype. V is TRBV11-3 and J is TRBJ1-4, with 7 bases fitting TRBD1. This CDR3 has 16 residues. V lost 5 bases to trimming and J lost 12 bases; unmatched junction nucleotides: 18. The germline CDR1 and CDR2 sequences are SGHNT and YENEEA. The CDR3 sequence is CASSNGQALGSGELFF. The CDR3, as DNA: TGTGCCAGCAGCAACGGACAGGCCCTGGGCTCTGGCGAACTGTTTTTT.

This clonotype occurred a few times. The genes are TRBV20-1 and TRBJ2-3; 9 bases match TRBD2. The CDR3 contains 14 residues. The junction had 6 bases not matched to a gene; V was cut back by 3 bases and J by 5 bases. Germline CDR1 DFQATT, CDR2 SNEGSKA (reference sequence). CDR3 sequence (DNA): TGCAGTGCTAGCCGAGCGGGGGGAGGAGATACGCAGTATTTT. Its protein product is CSASRAGGGDTQYF.

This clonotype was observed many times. DNA for the CDR3: TGCAGTGCTAGAATAGCTAGCGGAACAGATACGCAGTATTTT. It specifies CSARIASGTDTQYF. The chain links TRBV20-1 to TRBJ2-3; 7 bases align to TRBD2. Germline CDR1 is DFQATT and CDR2 is SNEGSKA (reference sequence). Trimming cost V 2 bases and J 3 bases; bases outside gene matches: 5. The length of the CDR3 is 14 residues.

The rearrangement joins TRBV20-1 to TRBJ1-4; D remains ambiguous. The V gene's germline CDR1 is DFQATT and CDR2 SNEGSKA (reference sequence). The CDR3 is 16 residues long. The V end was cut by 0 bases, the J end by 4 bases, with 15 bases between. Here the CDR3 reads CSARDSSRHSNEKLFF. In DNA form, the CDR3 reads TGCAGTGCTAGAGATTCCTCGCGACACAGTAATGAAAAACTGTTTTTT.

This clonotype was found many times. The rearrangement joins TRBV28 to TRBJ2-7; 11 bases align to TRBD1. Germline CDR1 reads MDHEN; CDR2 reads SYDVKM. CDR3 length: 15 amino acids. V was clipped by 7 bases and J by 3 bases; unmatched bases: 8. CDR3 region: CASTPADRGHYEQYF. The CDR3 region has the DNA TGTGCCAGCACCCCCGCGGACAGGGGGCACTACGAGCAGTACTTC. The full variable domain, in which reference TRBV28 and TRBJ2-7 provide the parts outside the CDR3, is DVKVTQSSRYLVKRTGEKVFLECVQDMDHENMFWYRQDPGLGLRLIYFSYDVKMKEKGDIPEGYSVSREKKERFSLILESASTNQTSMYLCASTPADRGHYEQYFGPGTRLTVT.

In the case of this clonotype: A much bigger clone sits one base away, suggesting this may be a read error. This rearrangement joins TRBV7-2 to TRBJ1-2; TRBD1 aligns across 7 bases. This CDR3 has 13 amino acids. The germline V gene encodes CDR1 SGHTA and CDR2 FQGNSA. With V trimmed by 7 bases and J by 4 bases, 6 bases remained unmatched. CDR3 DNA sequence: TGTGCCAGCAACATCGGACAGGTCTATGGCTACACCTTC. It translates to CASNIGQVYGYTF. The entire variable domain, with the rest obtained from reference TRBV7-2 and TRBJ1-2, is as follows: GAGVSQSPSNKVTEKGKDVELRCDPISGHTALYWYRQSLGQGLEFLIYFQGNSAPDKSGLPSDRFSAERTGGSVSTLTIQRTQQEDSAVYLCASNIGQVYGYTFGSGTRLTVV.

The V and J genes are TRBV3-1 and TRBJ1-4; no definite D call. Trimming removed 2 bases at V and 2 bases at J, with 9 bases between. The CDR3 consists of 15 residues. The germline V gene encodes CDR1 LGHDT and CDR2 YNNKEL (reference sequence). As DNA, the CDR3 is TGTGCCAGCAGCCAACCGCAGGCGACTAATGAAAAACTGTTTTTT. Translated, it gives CASSQPQATNEKLFF.

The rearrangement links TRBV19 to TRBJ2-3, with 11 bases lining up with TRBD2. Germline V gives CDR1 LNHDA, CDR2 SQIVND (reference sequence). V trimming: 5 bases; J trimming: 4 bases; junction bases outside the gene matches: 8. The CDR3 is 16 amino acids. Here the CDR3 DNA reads TGTGCCAGTAGTTCCTCCACTAGCGGGAGTTCAGATACGCAGTATTTT. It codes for CASSSSTSGSSDTQYF.

The CDR3 sequence: CSAVALGEGNQPQHF. CDR3 bases: TGCAGTGCCGTCGCCTTGGGGGAGGGCAATCAGCCCCAGCATTTT. The chain employs TRBV20-1 and TRBJ1-5; D perhaps matches TRBD1 (5 bases). Germline V CDR1 and CDR2: DFQATT, SNEGSKA (reference sequence). The CDR3 is 15 amino acids. V lost 6 bases and J 2 bases, leaving 17 bases between the germline ends.

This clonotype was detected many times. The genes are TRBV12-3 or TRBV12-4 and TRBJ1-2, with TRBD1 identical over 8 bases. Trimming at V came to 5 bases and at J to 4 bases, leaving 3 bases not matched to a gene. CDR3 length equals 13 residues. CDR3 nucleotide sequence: TGTGCCAGCAGTCCAGGGGGCATCTATGGCTACACCTTC. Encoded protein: CASSPGGIYGYTF.

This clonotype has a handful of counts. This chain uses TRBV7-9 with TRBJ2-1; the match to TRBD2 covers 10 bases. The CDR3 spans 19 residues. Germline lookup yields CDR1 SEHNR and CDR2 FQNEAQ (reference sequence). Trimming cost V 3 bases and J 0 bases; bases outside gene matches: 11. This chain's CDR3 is CASSLPGLANRFSYNEQFF. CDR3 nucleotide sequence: TGTGCCAGCAGCTTGCCGGGACTAGCGAATCGTTTCTCCTACAATGAGCAGTTCTTC. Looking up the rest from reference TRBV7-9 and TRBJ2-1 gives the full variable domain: DTGVSQNPRHKITKRGQNVTFRCDPISEHNRLYWYRQTLGQGPEFLTYFQNEAQLEKSRLLSDRFSAERPKGSFSTLEIQRTEQGDSAMYLCASSLPGLANRFSYNEQFFGPGTRLTVL.

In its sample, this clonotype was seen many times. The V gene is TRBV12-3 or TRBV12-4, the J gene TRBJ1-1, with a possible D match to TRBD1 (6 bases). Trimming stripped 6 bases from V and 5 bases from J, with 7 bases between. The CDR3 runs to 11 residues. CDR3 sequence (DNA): TGTGCCAGCAGCAGGGGAACTGAAGCTTTCTTT. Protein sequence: CASSRGTEAFF.

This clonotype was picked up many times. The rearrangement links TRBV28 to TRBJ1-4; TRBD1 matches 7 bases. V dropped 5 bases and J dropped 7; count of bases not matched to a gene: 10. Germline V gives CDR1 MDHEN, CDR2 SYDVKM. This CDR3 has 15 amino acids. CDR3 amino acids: CASSLGTASGEKLFF. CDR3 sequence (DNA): TGTGCCAGCAGTCTAGGGACAGCCAGTGGTGAAAAACTGTTTTTT.

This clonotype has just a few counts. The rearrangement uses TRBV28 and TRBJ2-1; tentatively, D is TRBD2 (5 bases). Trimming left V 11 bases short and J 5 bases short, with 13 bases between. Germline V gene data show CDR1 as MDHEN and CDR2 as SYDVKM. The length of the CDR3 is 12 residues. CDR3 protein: CAYRDPDNEQFF. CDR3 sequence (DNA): TGTGCCTACCGGGATCCTGACAATGAGCAGTTCTTC.